This entry is about one T cell receptor (beta chain). This entry belongs to a study of control samples from healthy donors and cancer patients. Method: immunoSEQ multiplex PCR; TCRdb's copy keeps in-frame clones and lacks some. The sample includes approximately 87,000 clones, 93% of them seen just once. The CDR3 loop spans 14 amino acids. Germline assignment: CDR1 SGHDT and CDR2 YYEEEE. Trimming shortened V by 1 base and J by 2 bases, and 9 bases separated the two germline ends. This clonotype was sampled from a woman aged 40-49 years with lung cancer. The source material was PBMCs. The J gene is TRBJ1-2, the V gene TRBV5-6; D gene uncertain. The CDR3 nucleotides are TGTGCCAGCAGCTTGATCGCAGCCAACTATGGCTACACCTTC. Amino acid sequence: CASSLIAANYGYTF.